The text below deals with one T cell receptor beta chain. Its antigen is not identified. Germline V gives CDR1 SGHTA, CDR2 FQGNSA. The CDR3 is 13 residues long. V lost 2 bases and J 4 bases, leaving 8 bases between the germline ends. Primers included in the PCR were 60 Vbeta and 13 Jbeta primers. Clones were sequenced by immunoSEQ multiplex PCR, and TCRdb holds only the in-frame ones, with some missing. The sample holds 70,000 to 95,000 clones, about 78% seen once. This record belongs to a study of cytomegalovirus exposure and HLA in healthy donors. Overall study context: Within the Caucasian-associated ancestry cluster were under 85% of the 350 to 400 genotyped donors. Study-level results: Later analysis identified a missense DCLRE1C variant that was linked to TCR beta V- and J-gene trimming. In a later analysis, at a false discovery rate of 0.05, some 17,000 TCR beta sequences were associated with HLA alleles. Presence/absence analyses assumed roughly uniform sequencing depth across donors, which may not hold.

The chain recombines TRBV7-2 with TRBJ1-1; no clear D. The sequenced sample was PBMCs. The source of this sequence is a male donor in good health and CMV-seronegative. The CDR3 spells CASSLTPSTEAFF. As DNA, the CDR3 is TGTGCCAGCAGCTTAACTCCTAGCACTGAAGCTTTCTTT.